The source of this TCR beta chain is a study of blood T cell repertoires in COVID-19. About the study: Samples taken during acute and convalescent COVID-19 were collected in the United States, Italy and Spain.

Germline V gene lookup returns CDR1 SEHNR and CDR2 FQNEAQ (reference sequence). Trimming removed 5 bases from V and 8 bases from J; junction bases left unmatched: 12. This CDR3 is built from 15 residues. Cohorts were assigned according to the clinical history that participants reported. Donors in Cohort 3 counted as recovered after two negative PCRs, clearance, or symptom resolution. Source study methods: Amplification of reference gene primers was used by the study to estimate nucleated cell counts. Clones were sequenced by immunoSEQ multiplex PCR, and TCRdb holds only the in-frame ones, with some missing. V and J calls and clone size follow that table, whereas D and trimming were derived from the DNA. The table includes a few hundred thousand clones, around four fifths detected once.

This receptor was obtained from a woman aged 45-65 years who had recovered from COVID-19. Sequencing was carried out using PBMCs or T cells enriched from blood (not recorded which). The chain employs TRBV7-9 and TRBJ1-2; 9 bases match TRBD1. The CDR3 coding sequence is TGTGCCAGCAGCCCCACAGGGGGCACTATAGAGGGCTACACCTTC. Translation gives CASSPTGGTIEGYTF.